This entry features one TCR beta chain sequence. Its target antigen remains unknown. No base-level quality is on record; no much larger clone is a single base apart. This entry is derived from a study of CD8 T cells in ankylosing spondylitis (dated by TCRdb to the late 2010s). In the study overall: The study profiled T cell receptor beta repertoires in healthy donors and ankylosing spondylitis patients to find disease-linked TCR variants. The whole study cohort included under 140 healthy donors and over 20 ankylosing spondylitis patients. Samples of peripheral blood were taken, and for ankylosing spondylitis patients, synovial fluid was collected as well.

Reads for this sample came from an Illumina HiSeq 2500. TCR beta libraries were prepared by quantitative 5'-RACE with molecular barcodes. The original pipeline was this. Disease-linked TCR variants were identified with a new computational method built on a probabilistic model of VDJ rearrangement. TCRdb's own reprocessing of the public reads used fastp at Q25 and MiXCR and kept productive beta chains. Each CDR3 protein appears once, grouped with its most common genes and DNA. TCRdb, rather than the study authors, made the V and J calls. The sample contains about 260,000 distinct CDR3 sequences, 20% of them found a single time. In total, the top ten clones hold 7.5% to 9.5% of the sample. The full study reports these points: A TCR beta motif of several highly homologous amino acid variants appeared characteristic of blood from ankylosing spondylitis patients. Some of the motif variants had been reported before in the synovial fluid and blood of reactive arthritis patients, a finding that suggests common disease-initiation mechanisms. Significant enrichment of the disease-linked clones was reported in matched synovial fluid samples from ankylosing spondylitis patients. The disease-linked clones had a CD8+ phenotype and were found at relatively low frequencies in peripheral blood.

This receptor was identified in a male donor with ankylosing spondylitis or in good health (not recorded which). Sequenced input: blood, either unsorted or a sorted T cell fraction (not recorded which).

The DNA sequence is TGCAGCGTTGCCCCGACGGATAGCAATCAGCCCCAGCATTTT. Its protein reads: CSVAPTDSNQPQHF. The chain is made from TRBV29-1 and TRBJ1-5; there is no confident call for the D gene. Inclusive of the bounding cysteine and phenylalanine, the CDR3 is 14 residues long. The sequence is cut down to CDR3 DNA, 42 bases in frame from base 1. The germline V gene supplies CDR1 SQVTM and CDR2 ANQGSEA. The trim is 4 bases for V and 0 bases for J, with a gap of 10 bases between the germline ends. Joined to the reference TRBV29-1 and TRBJ1-5 proteins, this CDR3 gives the full variable domain: SAVISQKPSRDICQRGTSLTIQCQVDSQVTMMFWYRQQPGQSLTLIATANQGSEATYESGFVIDKFPISRPNLTFSTLTVSNMSPEDSSIYLCSVAPTDSNQPQHFGDGTRLSIL.